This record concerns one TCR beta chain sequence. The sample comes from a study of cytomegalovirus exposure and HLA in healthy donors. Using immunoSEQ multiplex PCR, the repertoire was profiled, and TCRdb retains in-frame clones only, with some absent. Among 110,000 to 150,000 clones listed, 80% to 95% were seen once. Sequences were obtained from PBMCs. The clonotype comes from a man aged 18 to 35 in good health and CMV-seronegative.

The CDR3 DNA reads TGTGCCAGCAGCGCCCGTTGGGGGGATAGCACAGATACGCAGTATTTT. Protein product: CASSARWGDSTDTQYF. This chain joins TRBV9 and TRBJ2-3, with TRBD2 as a possible D gene (6 bases). Trimming stripped 3 bases from V and 0 bases from J, with 14 bases between. This CDR3 contains 16 residues. The germline V gene has CDR1 SGDLS and CDR2 YYNGEE.